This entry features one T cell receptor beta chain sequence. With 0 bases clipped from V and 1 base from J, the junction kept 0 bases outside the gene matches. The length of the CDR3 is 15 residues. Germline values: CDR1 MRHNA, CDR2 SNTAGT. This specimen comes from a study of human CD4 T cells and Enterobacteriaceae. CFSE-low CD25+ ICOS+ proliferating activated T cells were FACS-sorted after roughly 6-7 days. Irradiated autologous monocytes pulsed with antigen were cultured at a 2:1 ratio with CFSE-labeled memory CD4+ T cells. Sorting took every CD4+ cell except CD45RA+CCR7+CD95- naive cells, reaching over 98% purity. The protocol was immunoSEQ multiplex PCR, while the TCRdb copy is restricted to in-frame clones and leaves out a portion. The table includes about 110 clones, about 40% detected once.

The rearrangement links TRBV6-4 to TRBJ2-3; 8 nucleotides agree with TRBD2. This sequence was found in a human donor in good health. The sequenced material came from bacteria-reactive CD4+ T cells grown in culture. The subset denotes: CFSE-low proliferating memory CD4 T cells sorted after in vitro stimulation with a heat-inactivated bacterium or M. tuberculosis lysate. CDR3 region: CASSDSSGGTDTQYF. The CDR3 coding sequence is TGTGCCAGCAGTGACTCTAGCGGGGGCACAGATACGCAGTATTTT.